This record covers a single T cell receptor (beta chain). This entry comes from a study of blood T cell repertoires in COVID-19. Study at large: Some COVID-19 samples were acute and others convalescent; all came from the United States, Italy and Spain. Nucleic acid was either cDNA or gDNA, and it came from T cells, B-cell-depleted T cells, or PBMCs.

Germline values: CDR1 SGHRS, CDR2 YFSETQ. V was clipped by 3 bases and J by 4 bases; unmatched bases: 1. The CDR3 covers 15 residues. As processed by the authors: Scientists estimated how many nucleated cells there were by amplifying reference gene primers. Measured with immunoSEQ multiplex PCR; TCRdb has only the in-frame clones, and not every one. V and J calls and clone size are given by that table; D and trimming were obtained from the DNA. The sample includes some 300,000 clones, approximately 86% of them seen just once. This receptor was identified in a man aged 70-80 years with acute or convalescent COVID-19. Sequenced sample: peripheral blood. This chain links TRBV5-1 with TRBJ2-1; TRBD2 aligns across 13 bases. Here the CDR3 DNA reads TGCGCCAGCAGCTCGGGACTAGCGGGGTACAATGAGCAGTTCTTC. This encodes CASSSGLAGYNEQFF.